The 28 T cell receptor beta chains below all came from one sample that was sequenced in a study of cytomegalovirus exposure and HLA in healthy donors. Use of 60 Vbeta and 13 Jbeta primers characterized the PCR. The repertoire was sequenced with immunoSEQ multiplex PCR; TCRdb's copy has only in-frame clones and lacks some. The data show about 130,000 clones, around 76% seen once. The sequenced material came from PBMCs. The source is a woman aged 50 to 60 in good health and CMV-seronegative.

V and J are TRBV27 and TRBJ2-7; 10 bases agree with TRBD2. Germline CDR1 is MNHEY and CDR2 is SMNVEV (reference sequence). This CDR3 has 15 residues. Unmatched junction bases numbered 5, after V lost 2 bases and J lost 4 bases. CDR3: CASSLLGTSEYEQYF. The CDR3 DNA reads TGTGCCAGCAGTTTACTCGGGACTAGCGAGTACGAGCAGTACTTC.

The chain is built from TRBV19 and TRBJ1-1; 9 positions agree with TRBD1. CDR1 is LNHDA and CDR2 is SQIVND in the germline V gene (reference sequence). V dropped 3 bases and J dropped 5; count of bases not matched to a gene: 4. CDR3 size: 14 residues. The DNA for the CDR3 is TGTGCCAGTAGTATGGCGACAGGGGGTACTGAAGCTTTCTTT. Translating it yields CASSMATGGTEAFF.

The chain uses TRBV6-5 and TRBJ2-7; 10 bases fit TRBD1. The CDR3 length is 13 residues. The germline V gene has CDR1 MNHEY and CDR2 SVGAGI. V shed 6 bases and J 7 bases; nucleotides not matched to a gene: 6. The CDR3 DNA follows: TGTGCCAGCAGAAGACAGGGGGCTGGAGAGCAGTACGTC. It yields the protein CASRRQGAGEQYV.

This chain connects TRBV6-1 to TRBJ2-7, with 9 bases matching TRBD1. The CDR3 is 16 residues long. V was clipped by 0 bases and J by 1 base; unmatched bases: 4. The germline gives CDR1 MNHNS, CDR2 SASEGT. The CDR3: CASSEALGQGSYEQYV. In DNA form, the CDR3 reads TGTGCCAGCAGTGAAGCGCTAGGACAGGGGTCCTACGAGCAGTACGTC.

The rearrangement links TRBV28 to TRBJ2-3; 10 positions match TRBD2. CDR3 length: 16 residues. Germline CDR1 is MDHEN and CDR2 is SYDVKM. The V segment lost 0 bases and the J segment 4 bases; nucleotides outside the gene matches: 4. The CDR3 DNA is TGTGCCAGCAGTTTATGGGGGAGCGGGAGGGCAGATACGCAGTATTTT. This translates into CASSLWGSGRADTQYF.

The chain links TRBV6-1 to TRBJ2-3, with D maybe TRBD1 (6 bases). Between the trimmed V and J ends, which lost 5 bases and 6 bases, there was a span of 18 bases. Per germline, CDR1 MNHNS and CDR2 SASEGT. CDR3 size: 15 residues. CDR3 bases: TGTGCCAGCAGTCTCCGGAGTGGGGGCGGCGATACGCAGTATTTT. It specifies CASSLRSGGGDTQYF.

The J gene is TRBJ2-1, the V gene TRBV28, with 9 bases aligning to TRBD2. Unmatched junction bases numbered 11, after V lost 4 bases and J lost 7 bases. Germline CDR1 and CDR2: MDHEN and SYDVKM. The CDR3 covers 16 residues. The CDR3 loop is CASSSVFVAGANEQFF. The DNA for the CDR3 is TGTGCCAGCAGTTCGGTCTTTGTAGCGGGAGCAAATGAGCAGTTCTTC.

The chain carries TRBV5-4 and TRBJ2-1; 11 bases match TRBD2. Germline CDR1 SGHNT, CDR2 YYREEE (reference sequence). Trimming at V came to 0 bases and at J to 8 bases, leaving 1 base not matched to a gene. The CDR3 contains 14 residues. The CDR3 reads CASSLEGLADEQFF. CDR3 sequence (DNA): TGTGCCAGCAGCTTGGAGGGACTAGCGGATGAGCAGTTCTTC.

The rearrangement joins TRBV6-5 to TRBJ2-7; 8 bases map to TRBD1. The CDR3 consists of 13 residues. CDR1 is MNHEY and CDR2 is SVGAGI in the germline V gene. Trimming at V came to 6 bases and at J to 6 bases, leaving 7 bases not matched to a gene. Here the CDR3 reads CASSPTGTGEQYF. DNA of the CDR3: TGTGCCAGCAGCCCGACAGGGACAGGCGAGCAGTACTTC.

The genes are TRBV19 and TRBJ1-2; 7 nucleotides align to TRBD1. Germline CDR1 LNHDA, CDR2 SQIVND (reference sequence). The CDR3 spans 16 residues. Losses at the gene ends were 5 bases for V and 3 bases for J; bases not matched to a gene: 12. The CDR3 loop is CASSARDSHWDYGYTF. The CDR3 nucleotides read TGTGCCAGTAGTGCCCGGGACAGTCATTGGGACTATGGCTACACCTTC.

The chain couples TRBV28 to TRBJ1-3; D is undetermined. CDR1 is MDHEN and CDR2 is SYDVKM in the germline V gene. The CDR3 contains 15 residues. Trimming cost V 6 bases and J 0 bases, with 12 bases left between them. CDR3 residues: CASRLSLYSGNTIYF. DNA for the CDR3: TGTGCCAGCAGGCTATCCTTATACTCTGGAAACACCATATATTTT.

The genes are TRBV18 and TRBJ2-2; 7 nucleotides agree with TRBD2. The CDR3 totals 16 residues. CDR1 and CDR2 (germline): KGHSH, LQKENI. Germline trimming cut 3 bases from V and 1 base from J; bases unmatched to any gene: 5. The CDR3, as DNA: TGTGCCAGCTCACCCTATAGCGGGTGGAACACCGGGGAGCTGTTTTTT. Its protein product is CASSPYSGWNTGELFF.

V and J are TRBV19 and TRBJ2-3; D gene uncertain. Germline V CDR1 and CDR2: LNHDA, SQIVND (reference sequence). V was shortened by 3 bases and J by 1 base, with 5 bases between the two germline ends. The CDR3 length is 13 residues. Written as DNA, the CDR3 is TGTGCCAGTAGTATCACGGGCACAGATACGCAGTATTTT. It specifies CASSITGTDTQYF.

V usage is TRBV7-2 and J usage is TRBJ2-1, with TRBD2 identical over 14 bases. V trimming: 5 bases; J trimming: 9 bases; junction bases outside the gene matches: 12. This CDR3 is 17 amino acids long. CDR1 SGHTA and CDR2 FQGNSA come from the germline V gene. The CDR3 DNA reads TGTGCCAGCAGCCCTTCCGGGACTAGCGGGAGATTTGGTGAGCAGTTCTTC. It yields the protein CASSPSGTSGRFGEQFF.

The chain has TRBV28 and TRBJ2-1; 9 bases match TRBD1. The V segment lost 3 bases and the J segment 4 bases; nucleotides outside the gene matches: 13. There are 18 residues in the CDR3. In germline, CDR1 is MDHEN, CDR2 SYDVKM. CDR3 coding DNA: TGTGCCAGCAGTTTTCCTCTACAGGGGGCTTTAAAGTACAATGAGCAGTTCTTC. Translated, it gives CASSFPLQGALKYNEQFF.

The J gene is TRBJ2-2, the V gene TRBV7-3, with TRBD2 identical over 12 bases. CDR1 and CDR2 from the germline V gene are SGHTA and FQGTGA. V shed 4 bases, J shed 8 bases, and the junction held 5 bases outside the gene matches. This CDR3 is 15 amino acids long. CDR3 sequence reads: CASSYLAGGDGELFF. CDR3 bases: TGTGCCAGCAGCTACCTAGCGGGAGGGGATGGGGAGCTGTTTTTT.

This clone showed up just once. V and J are TRBV2 and TRBJ2-1, with TRBD2 identical over 12 bases. V was pared by 8 bases and J by 10 bases, with 9 bases of the junction left unmatched. The CDR3 is made up of 14 amino acids. CDR1 is SNHLY and CDR2 is FYNNEI in the germline V gene. The CDR3 sequence: CASRATSGRGEQFF. CDR3 nucleotide sequence: TGTGCCAGCCGCGCGACTAGCGGGAGAGGGGAGCAGTTCTTC.

The rearrangement uses TRBV5-4 and TRBJ2-7, with TRBD2 identical over 7 bases. The germline V gene has CDR1 SGHNT and CDR2 YYREEE (reference sequence). CDR3 length: 12 amino acids. Trimming removed 1 base from V and 5 bases from J; junction bases left unmatched: 0. The CDR3 here is CASSLSGDEQYV. The CDR3 nucleotides read TGTGCCAGCAGCTTGAGCGGGGACGAGCAGTACGTC.

J is TRBJ1-5 and V is TRBV19; D is ambiguous. Germline V gene sequence: CDR1 LNHDA, CDR2 SQIVND (reference sequence). Between the trimmed V and J ends, which lost 6 bases and 10 bases, there was a span of 28 bases. This CDR3 is 17 amino acids long. CDR3 DNA: TGTGCCAGTAGCTTAGGCCTCCGCTCACGGGATCGGGATCCCCAGCATTTT. It is translated as CASSLGLRSRDRDPQHF.

The chain is built from TRBV28 and TRBJ1-1; 9 positions match TRBD1. The germline CDR1 and CDR2 sequences are MDHEN and SYDVKM. The V segment lost 6 bases and the J segment 1 base; nucleotides outside the gene matches: 6. The CDR3 has 15 amino acids. The DNA of the CDR3 is TGTGCCAGCAGCCCAGGGGGACAGGGGAACACTGAAGCTTTCTTT. Encoded protein: CASSPGGQGNTEAFF.

The CDR3 loop is CASSFTVAASGRETQYF. CDR3 sequence (DNA): TGTGCCAGCAGTTTCACCGTCGCGGCTAGCGGACGAGAGACCCAGTACTTC. The chain joins TRBV28 to TRBJ2-5, with 7 bases lining up with TRBD2. Losses at the gene ends were 3 bases for V and 4 bases for J; bases not matched to a gene: 14. CDR1 and CDR2 from the germline V gene are MDHEN and SYDVKM. The CDR3 covers 17 residues.

The V and J genes are TRBV28 and TRBJ1-5; TRBD1 is a possible D gene (5 bases). Germline V CDR1 and CDR2: MDHEN, SYDVKM. This CDR3 contains 15 residues. Trimming stripped 2 bases from V and 4 bases from J, with 12 bases between. CDR3 region: CASSLSGATNQPQHF. CDR3 in DNA: TGTGCCAGCAGTTTAAGCGGGGCTACAAATCAGCCCCAGCATTTT. Full variable domain (outside the CDR3, taken from reference TRBV28 and TRBJ1-5): DVKVTQSSRYLVKRTGEKVFLECVQDMDHENMFWYRQDPGLGLRLIYFSYDVKMKEKGDIPEGYSVSREKKERFSLILESASTNQTSMYLCASSLSGATNQPQHFGDGTRLSIL.

V is TRBV30 and J is TRBJ2-7, with TRBD2 as a possible D gene (5 bases). Trimming shortened V by 0 bases and J by 4 bases, and 13 bases separated the two germline ends. Germline V gene sequence: CDR1 GTSNPN, CDR2 SVGIG (reference sequence). The CDR3 consists of 14 residues. Here the CDR3 DNA reads TGTGCCTGGAGTGTAACTAGGCAGAGGTACGAGCAGTACTTC. Translating it yields CAWSVTRQRYEQYF.

V and J are TRBV29-1 and TRBJ2-3, with a tentative D call TRBD2 (5 bases). The CDR3 consists of 14 residues. Looked up from germline, CDR1 is SQVTM and CDR2 is ANQGSEA. Trimming stripped 6 bases from V and 4 bases from J, with 17 bases between. The CDR3 region has the DNA TGCAGCGTCCAACCTCTCCGGGGAGCAGATACGCAGTATTTT. Its translation is CSVQPLRGADTQYF.

This chain joins TRBV5-1 and TRBJ1-2; 9 nucleotides match TRBD1. The V gene end was trimmed by 4 bases and the J gene end by 7 bases; junction bases not matched to a gene: 5. Germline-derived CDR1 and CDR2 are SGHRS and YFSETQ. This CDR3 region has 13 residues. CDR3 nucleotides: TGCGCCAGCAGCCTACAGGGGGCTGGTGGCTACACCTTC. As protein: CASSLQGAGGYTF.

This clone has just a few counts. The rearrangement joins TRBV6-4 to TRBJ2-2; 7 bases map to TRBD2. This CDR3 contains 16 residues. Germline lookup yields CDR1 MRHNA and CDR2 SNTAGT. V lost 6 bases, J lost 5 bases, and 12 bases stayed unmatched. CDR3 region: CASSPSGGSGTGELFF. The CDR3 DNA is TGTGCCAGCAGCCCTAGTGGCGGGAGCGGTACCGGGGAGCTGTTTTTT.

This chain joins TRBV5-1 and TRBJ1-5, with a possible D match to TRBD1 (5 bases). The CDR3 length is 13 residues. The germline V gene encodes CDR1 SGHRS and CDR2 YFSETQ. The V and J ends lost 4 bases and 7 bases respectively, with 12 bases between them. CDR3 sequence: CASSHRPEQPQHF. The CDR3 DNA follows: TGCGCCAGCAGCCACAGGCCTGAGCAGCCCCAGCATTTT.

V usage is TRBV5-1 and J usage is TRBJ1-1; D remains unclear. Germline V gene sequence: CDR1 SGHRS, CDR2 YFSETQ. V lost 0 bases and J lost 6, with 9 bases in between. CDR3 length: 13 amino acids. The chain's CDR3 is CASSLGGGAEAFF. The CDR3 region has the DNA TGCGCCAGCAGCTTGGGAGGCGGCGCTGAAGCTTTCTTT. The full variable domain, with the rest looked up from reference TRBV5-1 and TRBJ1-1, is KAGVTQTPRYLIKTRGQQVTLSCSPISGHRSVSWYQQTPGQGLQFLFEYFSETQRNKGNFPGRFSGRQFSNSRSEMNVSTLELGDSALYLCASSLGGGAEAFFGQGTRLTVV.